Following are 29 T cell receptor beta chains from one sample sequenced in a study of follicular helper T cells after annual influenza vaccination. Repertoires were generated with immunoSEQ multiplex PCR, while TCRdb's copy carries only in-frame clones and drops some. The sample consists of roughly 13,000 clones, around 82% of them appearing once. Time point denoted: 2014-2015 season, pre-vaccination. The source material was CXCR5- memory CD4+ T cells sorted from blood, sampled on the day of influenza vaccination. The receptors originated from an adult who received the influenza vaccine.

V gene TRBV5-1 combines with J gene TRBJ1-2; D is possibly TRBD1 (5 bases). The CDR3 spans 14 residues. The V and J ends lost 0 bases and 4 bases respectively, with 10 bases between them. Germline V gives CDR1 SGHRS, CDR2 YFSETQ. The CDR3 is CASSLEGALYGYTF. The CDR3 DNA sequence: TGCGCCAGCAGCTTGGAAGGGGCACTCTATGGCTACACCTTC.

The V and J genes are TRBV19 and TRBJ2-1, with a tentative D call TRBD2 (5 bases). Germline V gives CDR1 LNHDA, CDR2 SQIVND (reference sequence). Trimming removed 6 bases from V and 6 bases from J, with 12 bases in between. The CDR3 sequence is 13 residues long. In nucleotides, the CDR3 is TGTGCCAGTAGAGGACTGACTCCCAATGAGCAGTTCTTC. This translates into CASRGLTPNEQFF.

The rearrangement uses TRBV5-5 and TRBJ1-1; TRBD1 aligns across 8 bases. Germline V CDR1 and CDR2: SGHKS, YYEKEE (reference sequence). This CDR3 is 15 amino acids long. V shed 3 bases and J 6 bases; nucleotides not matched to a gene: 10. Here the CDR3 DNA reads TGTGCCAGCAGCTCCAACAGGGGGTCTGGGGCTGAAGCTTTCTTT. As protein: CASSSNRGSGAEAFF.

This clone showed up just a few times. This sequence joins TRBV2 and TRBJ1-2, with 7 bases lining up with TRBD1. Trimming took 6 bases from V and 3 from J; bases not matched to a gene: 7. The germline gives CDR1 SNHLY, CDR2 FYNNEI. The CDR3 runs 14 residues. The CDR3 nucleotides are TGTGCCAGCAGCCCCGACAGGGCCTACTATGGCTACACCTTC. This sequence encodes CASSPDRAYYGYTF.

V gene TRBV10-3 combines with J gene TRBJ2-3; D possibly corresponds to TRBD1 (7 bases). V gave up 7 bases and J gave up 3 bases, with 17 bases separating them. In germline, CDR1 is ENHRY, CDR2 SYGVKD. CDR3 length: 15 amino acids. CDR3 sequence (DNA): TGTGCCATCAACGAAGGAGGGGGCTGGACAGATACGCAGTATTTT. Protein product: CAINEGGGWTDTQYF.

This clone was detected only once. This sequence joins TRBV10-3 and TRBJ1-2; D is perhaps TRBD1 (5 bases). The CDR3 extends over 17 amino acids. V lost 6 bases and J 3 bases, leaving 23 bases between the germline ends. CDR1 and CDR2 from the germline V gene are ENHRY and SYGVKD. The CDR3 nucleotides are TGTGCCATCAGGCGGTCAGGGCGAGGGTATGAAGACTATGGCTACACCTTC. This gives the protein CAIRRSGRGYEDYGYTF.

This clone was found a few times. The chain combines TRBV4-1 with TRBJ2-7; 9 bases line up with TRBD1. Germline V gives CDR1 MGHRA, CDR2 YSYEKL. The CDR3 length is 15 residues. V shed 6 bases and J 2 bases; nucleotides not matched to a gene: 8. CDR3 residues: CASRRRRDRAYEQYF. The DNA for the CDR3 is TGCGCCAGCAGGCGAAGGAGGGACAGGGCCTACGAGCAGTACTTC.

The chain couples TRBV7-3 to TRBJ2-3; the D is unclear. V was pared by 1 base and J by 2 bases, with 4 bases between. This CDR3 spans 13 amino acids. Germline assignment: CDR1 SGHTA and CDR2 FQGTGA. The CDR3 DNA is TGTGCCAGCAGCTTAATTGTCACAGATACGCAGTATTTT. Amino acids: CASSLIVTDTQYF.

CDR3 in DNA: TGTGCCAGCAGTGGTCGGACAGGGCTGTCACCCCTCCACTTT. This translates into CASSGRTGLSPLHF. V is TRBV6-1 and J is TRBJ1-6; 8 positions agree with TRBD1. Trimming cost V 4 bases and J 10 bases; bases outside gene matches: 6. The CDR3 runs to 14 residues. CDR1 and CDR2 from the germline V gene are MNHNS and SASEGT.

In DNA form, the CDR3 reads TGCGCCAGCAGCTTGCTGAACACCGGGGAGCTGTTTTTT. This gives the protein CASSLLNTGELFF. The genes are TRBV5-1 and TRBJ2-2, with D uncertain. V lost 1 base, J lost 1 base, and 2 bases lay in between. CDR1 is SGHRS and CDR2 is YFSETQ in the germline V gene. This CDR3 region has 13 residues.

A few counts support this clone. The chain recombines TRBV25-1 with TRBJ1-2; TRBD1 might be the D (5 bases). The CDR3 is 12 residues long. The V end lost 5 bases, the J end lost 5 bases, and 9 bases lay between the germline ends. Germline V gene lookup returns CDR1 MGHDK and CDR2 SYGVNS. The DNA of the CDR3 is TGTGCCAGCAGTCCTCAGGGTTATGGCTACACCTTC. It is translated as CASSPQGYGYTF.

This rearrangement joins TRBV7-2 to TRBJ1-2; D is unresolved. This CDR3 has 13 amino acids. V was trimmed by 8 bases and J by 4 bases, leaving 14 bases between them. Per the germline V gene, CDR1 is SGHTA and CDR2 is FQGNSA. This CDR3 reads CASLGQMGYGYTF. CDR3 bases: TGTGCCAGCCTCGGGCAAATGGGCTATGGCTACACCTTC.

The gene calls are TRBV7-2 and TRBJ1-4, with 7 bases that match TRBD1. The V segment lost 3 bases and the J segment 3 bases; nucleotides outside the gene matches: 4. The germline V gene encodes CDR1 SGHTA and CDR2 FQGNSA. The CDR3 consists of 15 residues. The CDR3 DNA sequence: TGTGCCAGCAGCTTTTACAGGGGATCTAATGAAAAACTGTTTTTT. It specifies CASSFYRGSNEKLFF.

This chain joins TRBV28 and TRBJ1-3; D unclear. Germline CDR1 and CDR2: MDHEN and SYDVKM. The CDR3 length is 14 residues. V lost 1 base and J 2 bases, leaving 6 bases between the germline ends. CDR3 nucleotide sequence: TGTGCCAGCAGTTTATACAGACCTGGAAACACCATATATTTT. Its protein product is CASSLYRPGNTIYF.

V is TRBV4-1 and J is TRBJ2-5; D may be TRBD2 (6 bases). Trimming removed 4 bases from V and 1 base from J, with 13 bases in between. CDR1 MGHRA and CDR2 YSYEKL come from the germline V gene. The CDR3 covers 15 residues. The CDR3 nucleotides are TGCGCCAGCAGCCGCGGGCGGGGCGGCCAAGAGACCCAGTACTTC. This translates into CASSRGRGGQETQYF.

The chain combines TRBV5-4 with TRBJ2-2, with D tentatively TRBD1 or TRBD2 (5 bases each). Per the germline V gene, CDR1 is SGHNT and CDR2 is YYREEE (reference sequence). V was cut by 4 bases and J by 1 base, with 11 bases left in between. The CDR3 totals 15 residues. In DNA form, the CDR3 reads TGTGCCAGCAGCCCACGGGGCTTGAACACCGGGGAGCTGTTTTTT. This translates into CASSPRGLNTGELFF.

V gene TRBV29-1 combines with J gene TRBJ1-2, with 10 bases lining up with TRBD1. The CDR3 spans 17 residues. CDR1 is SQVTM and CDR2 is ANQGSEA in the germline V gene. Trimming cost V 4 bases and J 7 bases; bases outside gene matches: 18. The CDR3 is CSVGRVPWRGTGAGYTF. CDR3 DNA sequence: TGCAGCGTTGGCCGCGTCCCATGGAGAGGGACAGGGGCTGGCTACACCTTC.

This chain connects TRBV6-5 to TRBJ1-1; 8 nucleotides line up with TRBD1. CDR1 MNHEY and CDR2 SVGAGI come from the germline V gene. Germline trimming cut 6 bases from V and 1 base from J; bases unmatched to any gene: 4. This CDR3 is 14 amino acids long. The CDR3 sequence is CASSRTGSNTEAFF. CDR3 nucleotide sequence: TGTGCCAGCAGCAGGACAGGGTCGAACACTGAAGCTTTCTTT.

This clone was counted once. The CDR3 DNA is TGCGCCAGCAGCTTAGTCCCCCAGACAGAGAACTATGGCTACACCTTC. It translates to CASSLVPQTENYGYTF. This rearrangement joins TRBV5-1 to TRBJ1-2, with D perhaps matching TRBD1 (5 bases). The CDR3 is made up of 16 amino acids. The germline V gene encodes CDR1 SGHRS and CDR2 YFSETQ. Trimming took 2 bases from V and 2 from J, leaving 16 bases between them.

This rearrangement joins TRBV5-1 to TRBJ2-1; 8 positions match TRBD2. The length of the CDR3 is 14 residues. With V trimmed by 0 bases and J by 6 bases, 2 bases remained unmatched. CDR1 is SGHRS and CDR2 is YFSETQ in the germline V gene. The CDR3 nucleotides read TGCGCCAGCAGCTTGGATAGCGGGGCCAATGAGCAGTTCTTC. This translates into CASSLDSGANEQFF.

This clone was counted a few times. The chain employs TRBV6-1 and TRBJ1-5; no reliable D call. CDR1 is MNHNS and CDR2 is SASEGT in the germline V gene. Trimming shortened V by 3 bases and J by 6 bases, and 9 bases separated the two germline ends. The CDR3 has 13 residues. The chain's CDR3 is CASSDGPRQPQHF. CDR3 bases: TGTGCCAGCAGTGATGGTCCTCGTCAGCCCCAGCATTTT.

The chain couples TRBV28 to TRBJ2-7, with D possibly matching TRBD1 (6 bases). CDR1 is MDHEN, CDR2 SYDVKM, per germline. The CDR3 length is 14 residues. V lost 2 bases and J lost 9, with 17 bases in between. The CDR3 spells CASSLTFRGVVQYF. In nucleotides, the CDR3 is TGTGCCAGCAGTTTAACCTTCAGGGGAGTGGTGCAGTACTTC.

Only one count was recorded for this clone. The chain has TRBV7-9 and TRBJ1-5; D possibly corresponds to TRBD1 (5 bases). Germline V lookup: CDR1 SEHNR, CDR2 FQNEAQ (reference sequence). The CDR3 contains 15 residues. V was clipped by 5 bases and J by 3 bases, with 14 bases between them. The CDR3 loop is CASSRIGTVNQPQHF. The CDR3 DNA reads TGTGCCAGCAGCCGTATTGGGACGGTCAATCAGCCCCAGCATTTT.

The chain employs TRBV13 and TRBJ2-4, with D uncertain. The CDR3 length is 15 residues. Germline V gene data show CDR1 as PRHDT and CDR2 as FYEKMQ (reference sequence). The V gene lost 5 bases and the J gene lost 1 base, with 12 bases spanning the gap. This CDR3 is CASSPREAAKNIQYF. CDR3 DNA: TGTGCCAGCAGCCCAAGAGAGGCTGCCAAAAACATTCAGTACTTC.

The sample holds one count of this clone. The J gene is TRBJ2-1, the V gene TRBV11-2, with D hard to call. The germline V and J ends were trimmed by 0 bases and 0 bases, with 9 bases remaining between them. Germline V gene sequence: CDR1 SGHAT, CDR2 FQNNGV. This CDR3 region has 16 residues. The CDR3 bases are TGTGCCAGCAGCTTAGATGTCTTTCACTCCTACAATGAGCAGTTCTTC. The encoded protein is CASSLDVFHSYNEQFF.

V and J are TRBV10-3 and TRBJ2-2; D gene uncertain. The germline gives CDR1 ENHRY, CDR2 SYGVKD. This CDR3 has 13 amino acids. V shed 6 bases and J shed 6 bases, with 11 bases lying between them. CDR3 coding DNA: TGTGCCATCAGGGGTGACACACCCGGGGAGCTGTTTTTT. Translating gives CAIRGDTPGELFF.

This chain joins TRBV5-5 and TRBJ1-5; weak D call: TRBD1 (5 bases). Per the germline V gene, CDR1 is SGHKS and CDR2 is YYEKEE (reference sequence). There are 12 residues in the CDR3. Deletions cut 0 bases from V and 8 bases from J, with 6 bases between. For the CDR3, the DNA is TGTGCCAGCAGCTTGGTAGGGGAGCCCCAGCATTTT. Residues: CASSLVGEPQHF.

The CDR3 coding sequence is TGTGCCAGCAGCGAAACAATTACAGGGGGCGGGGGCTACACCTTC. It encodes CASSETITGGGGYTF. This chain uses TRBV6-1 with TRBJ1-2; TRBD1 matches at 9 bases. The CDR3 spans 15 residues. Germline-derived CDR1 and CDR2 are MNHNS and SASEGT. With 6 bases clipped from V and 8 bases from J, the junction kept 13 bases outside the gene matches.

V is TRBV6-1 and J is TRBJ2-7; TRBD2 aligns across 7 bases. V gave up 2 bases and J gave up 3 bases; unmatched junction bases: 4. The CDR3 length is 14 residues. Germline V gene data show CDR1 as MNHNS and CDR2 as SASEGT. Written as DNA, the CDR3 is TGTGCCAGCAGTGAACCGGGAGGTAGCTACGAGCAGTACTTC. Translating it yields CASSEPGGSYEQYF.